Listed here are 15 T cell receptor beta chains from one sample, sequenced in a study of shared clonotypes between healthy human individuals (dated by TCRdb to the early 2020s). Library preparation employed the immunoSEQ multiplex PCR assay. Here the immuneACCESS table is served through TCRdb, limited to in-frame sequences with V and J called. Missing clones are a known gap in these copies; in checked studies unresolved V genes cover under half, and the rest lacks a known reason. The sample table contains about 600,000 clones; only one count was recorded for 98% of them. The biggest ten clones account for more than 0.3% of the sample. CD8 naive samples were CD45RO-negative cells positively selected for CCR7, giving a CD45RA+CCR7+ population that excluded TemRA cells. Sequenced sample: naive CD8+ T cells sorted from blood. The sample's cell subset or site, from its label and the paper: CD45RA+CCR7+. The receptors stem from a man between 25 and 39 years old in good health.

The rearrangement joins TRBV5-1 to TRBJ1-3; D unclear. The germline V and J ends were trimmed by 7 bases and 0 bases, with 8 bases remaining between them. From germline, CDR1 is SGHRS and CDR2 YFSETQ. This CDR3 region has 13 residues. The DNA of the CDR3 is TGCGCCAGCTGGGATCTCTCTGGAAACACCATATATTTT. Protein: CASWDLSGNTIYF.

The chain has TRBV5-1 and TRBJ2-7, with 7 bases lining up with TRBD1. With 4 bases clipped from V and 3 bases from J, the junction kept 7 bases outside the gene matches. Germline V gene data show CDR1 as SGHRS and CDR2 as YFSETQ. This CDR3 region has 14 residues. The CDR3 DNA sequence: TGCGCCAGCAGCGCAAGACAGGGAAACTACGAGCAGTACTTC. As protein: CASSARQGNYEQYF.

The chain combines TRBV7-9 with TRBJ2-5; 11 bases line up with TRBD1. CDR3 length: 15 amino acids. Per the germline V gene, CDR1 is SEHNR and CDR2 is FQNEAQ (reference sequence). The J segment lost 6 bases and the V segment lost 7 bases, leaving 10 bases of the junction unmatched. This chain's CDR3 is CASIDGRDRGKTQYF. In nucleotides, the CDR3 is TGTGCCAGCATCGACGGGAGGGACAGGGGGAAGACCCAGTACTTC.

The genes are TRBV29-1 and TRBJ2-7; 7 nucleotides align to TRBD1. This CDR3 spans 14 amino acids. J gave up 2 bases and V 1 base, and 5 bases lay outside the gene matches. From germline, CDR1 is SQVTM and CDR2 ANQGSEA. In DNA, the CDR3 is TGCAGCGTTGAAGGTTGGGGACAGACCTACGAGCAGTACTTC. Translating it yields CSVEGWGQTYEQYF.

The rearrangement uses TRBV13 and TRBJ2-1; D gene ambiguous. The V end was cut by 0 bases, the J end by 6 bases, with 6 bases between. Germline V gene sequence: CDR1 PRHDT, CDR2 FYEKMQ (reference sequence). This CDR3 region has 13 residues. The CDR3 reads CASSLGVANEQFF. Here the CDR3 DNA reads TGTGCCAGCAGCTTAGGGGTAGCCAATGAGCAGTTCTTC.

The rearrangement uses TRBV9 and TRBJ2-5; 8 bases line up with TRBD2. Germline loops: CDR1 SGDLS, CDR2 YYNGEE. The CDR3 contains 15 residues. With 3 bases clipped from V and 4 bases from J, the junction kept 8 bases outside the gene matches. The CDR3 loop is CASSASTAGAETQYF. Here the CDR3 DNA reads TGTGCCAGCAGCGCGAGCACAGCGGGAGCAGAGACCCAGTACTTC.

The chain is built from TRBV7-6 and TRBJ2-2; 13 bases line up with TRBD2. The CDR3 contains 16 residues. Germline V CDR1 and CDR2: SGHVS, FNYEAQ. Losses at the gene ends were 4 bases for V and 7 bases for J; bases not matched to a gene: 6. The CDR3: CASSSGLAGVVGELFF. The CDR3 DNA follows: TGTGCCAGCAGCTCAGGACTAGCGGGAGTTGTCGGGGAGCTGTTTTTT.

The rearrangement uses TRBV7-9 and TRBJ2-1; 12 bases line up with TRBD2. Germline CDR1 reads SEHNR; CDR2 reads FQNEAQ (reference sequence). This CDR3 region has 16 residues. V lost 5 bases to trimming and J lost 6 bases; unmatched junction nucleotides: 8. CDR3 DNA: TGTGCCAGCAGCATCCCGGGACTAGCGGGTCTCAATGAGCAGTTCTTC. Translation gives CASSIPGLAGLNEQFF.

The chain carries TRBV7-8 and TRBJ1-3; no reliable D call. The CDR3 has 14 residues. Germline-derived CDR1 and CDR2 are SGHVS and FQNEAQ. Trimming cost V 2 bases and J 8 bases, with 13 bases left between them. The chain's CDR3 is CASSLFGPVDTIYF. Written as DNA, the CDR3 is TGTGCCAGCAGCTTATTTGGTCCCGTGGACACCATATATTTT.

The chain recombines TRBV2 with TRBJ2-3; unclear D gene. The V gene lost 8 bases and the J gene lost 0 bases, with 15 bases spanning the gap. This CDR3 is 15 amino acids long. The germline V gene encodes CDR1 SNHLY and CDR2 FYNNEI. This chain's CDR3 is CASPSQRSSTDTQYF. The CDR3 DNA reads as TGTGCCAGCCCCTCCCAGAGATCTAGCACAGATACGCAGTATTTT. Based on the CDR3 plus reference TRBV2 and TRBJ2-3, the full variable domain is EPEVTQTPSHQVTQMGQEVILRCVPISNHLYFYWYRQILGQKVEFLVSFYNNEISEKSEIFDDQFSVERPDGSNFTLKIRSTKLEDSAMYFCASPSQRSSTDTQYFGPGTRLTVL.

V usage is TRBV6-5 and J usage is TRBJ2-6; D uncertain. The CDR3 sequence is 14 residues long. From germline, CDR1 is MNHEY and CDR2 SVGAGI. The ends were cut back, 0 bases at V and 4 bases at J, with 4 bases in the middle. In DNA, the CDR3 is TGTGCCAGCAGTTACTCGGGAGGGGCCAACGTCCTGACTTTC. This codes for CASSYSGGANVLTF.

V gene TRBV14 combines with J gene TRBJ2-1, with a possible D match to TRBD1 (6 bases). With 2 bases removed from V and 10 bases from J, the gap between germline ends came to 21 bases. Germline CDR1 reads SGHDN; CDR2 reads FVKESK. This CDR3 contains 16 residues. The CDR3: CASSQLTTGRYSEQFF. In DNA, the CDR3 is TGTGCCAGCAGCCAATTAACGACAGGCCGATACAGCGAGCAGTTCTTC.

J is TRBJ2-7 and V is TRBV13; possibly TRBD1 for D (5 bases). The germline gives CDR1 PRHDT, CDR2 FYEKMQ (reference sequence). Trimming shortened V by 3 bases and J by 8 bases, and 14 bases separated the two germline ends. The CDR3 totals 13 residues. Here the CDR3 DNA reads TGTGCCAGCAGCTTGTCCGACAGCCCCCAGCAGTACTTC. This translates into CASSLSDSPQQYF. Based on the CDR3 plus reference TRBV13 and TRBJ2-7, the full variable domain is AAGVIQSPRHLIKEKRETATLKCYPIPRHDTVYWYQQGPGQDPQFLISFYEKMQSDKGSIPDRFSAQQFSDYHSELNMSSLELGDSALYFCASSLSDSPQQYFGPGTRLTVT.

The chain employs TRBV28 and TRBJ1-5, with D possibly TRBD1 on 5 matching bases. The length of the CDR3 is 13 residues. CDR1 and CDR2 from the germline V gene are MDHEN and SYDVKM. Deletions cut 5 bases from V and 9 bases from J, with 14 bases between. In DNA, the CDR3 is TGTGCCAGCAGTCCCGAGGGGATTTGGCCCCAGCATTTT. Residues: CASSPEGIWPQHF.

This clone was recorded only once. The chain has TRBV7-9 and TRBJ1-4; D ambiguous. CDR1 is SEHNR, CDR2 FQNEAQ, per germline (reference sequence). The CDR3 contains 12 residues. Trimming took off 5 bases at V and 6 bases at J, with 7 bases between the two ends. CDR3 in amino acids: CASSLIDEKLFF. CDR3 bases: TGTGCCAGCAGCCTCATTGATGAAAAACTGTTTTTT.